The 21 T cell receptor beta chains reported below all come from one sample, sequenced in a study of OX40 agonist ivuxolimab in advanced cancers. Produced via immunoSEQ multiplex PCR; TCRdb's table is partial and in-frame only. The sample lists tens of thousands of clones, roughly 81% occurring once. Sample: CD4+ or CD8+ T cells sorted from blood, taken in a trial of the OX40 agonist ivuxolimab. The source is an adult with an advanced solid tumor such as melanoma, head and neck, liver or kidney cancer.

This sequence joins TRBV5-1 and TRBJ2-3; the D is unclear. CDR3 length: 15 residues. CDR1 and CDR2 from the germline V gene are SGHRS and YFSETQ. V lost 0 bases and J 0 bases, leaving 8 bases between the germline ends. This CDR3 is CASSLDTASTDTQYF. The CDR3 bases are TGCGCCAGCAGCTTGGATACGGCTAGCACAGATACGCAGTATTTT.

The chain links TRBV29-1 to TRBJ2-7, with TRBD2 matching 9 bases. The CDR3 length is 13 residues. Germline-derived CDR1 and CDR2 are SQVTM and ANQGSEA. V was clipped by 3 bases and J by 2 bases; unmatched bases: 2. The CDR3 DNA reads TGCAGCGTTGATTTAGCGGGAGCCTACGAGCAGTACTTC. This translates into CSVDLAGAYEQYF.

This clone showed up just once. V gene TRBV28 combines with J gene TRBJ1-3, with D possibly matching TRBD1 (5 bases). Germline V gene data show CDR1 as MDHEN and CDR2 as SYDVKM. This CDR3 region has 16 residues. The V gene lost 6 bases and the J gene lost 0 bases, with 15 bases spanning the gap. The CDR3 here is CASRGRASNSGNTIYF. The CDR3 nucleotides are TGTGCCAGCAGGGGGCGCGCCTCGAACTCTGGAAACACCATATATTTT.

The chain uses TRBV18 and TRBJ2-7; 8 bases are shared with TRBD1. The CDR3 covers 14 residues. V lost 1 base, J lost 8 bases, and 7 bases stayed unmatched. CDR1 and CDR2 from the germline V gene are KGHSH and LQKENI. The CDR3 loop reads CASSPRQGSVQQYF. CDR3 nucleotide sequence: TGTGCCAGCTCACCACGACAGGGGAGTGTTCAGCAGTACTTC.

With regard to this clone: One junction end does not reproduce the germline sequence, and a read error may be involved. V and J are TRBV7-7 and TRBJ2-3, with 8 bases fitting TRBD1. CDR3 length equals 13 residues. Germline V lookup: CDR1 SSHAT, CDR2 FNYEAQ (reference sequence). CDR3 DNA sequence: TGTGCTAGCAGCTTAGACCCGACAGGGGTAGAGTATTTT. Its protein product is CASSLDPTGVEYF.

The CDR3 region has the DNA TGCAGTGCTACCCACCAAGAGACCCAGTACTTC. Its protein is CSATHQETQYF. The chain has TRBV20-1 and TRBJ2-5; D gene ambiguous. Germline lookup yields CDR1 DFQATT and CDR2 SNEGSKA (reference sequence). There are 11 residues in the CDR3. Deletions cut 4 bases from V and 0 bases from J, with 3 bases between.

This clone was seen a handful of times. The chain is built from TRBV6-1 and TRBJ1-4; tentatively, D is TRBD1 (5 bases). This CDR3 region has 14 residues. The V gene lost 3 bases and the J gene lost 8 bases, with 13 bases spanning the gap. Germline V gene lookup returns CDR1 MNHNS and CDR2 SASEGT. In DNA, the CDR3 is TGTGCCAGCAGTGAGGTCTTAGGGGAAGAAAAACTGTTTTTT. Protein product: CASSEVLGEEKLFF.

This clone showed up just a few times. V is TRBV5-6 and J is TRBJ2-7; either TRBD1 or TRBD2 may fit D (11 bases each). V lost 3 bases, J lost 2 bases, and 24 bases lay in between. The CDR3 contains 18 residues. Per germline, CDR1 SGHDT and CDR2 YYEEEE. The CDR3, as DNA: TGTGCCAGCAGCTCCGGGACAGGGGGACTAGCGGTCCCCTACGAGCAGTACTTC. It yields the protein CASSSGTGGLAVPYEQYF.

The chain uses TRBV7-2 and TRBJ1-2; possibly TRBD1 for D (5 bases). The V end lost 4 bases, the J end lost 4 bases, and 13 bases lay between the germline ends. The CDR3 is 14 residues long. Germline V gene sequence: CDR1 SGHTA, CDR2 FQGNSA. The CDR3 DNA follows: TGTGCCAGCAGCTCGAGCAGGGACGCCTATGGCTACACCTTC. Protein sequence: CASSSSRDAYGYTF.

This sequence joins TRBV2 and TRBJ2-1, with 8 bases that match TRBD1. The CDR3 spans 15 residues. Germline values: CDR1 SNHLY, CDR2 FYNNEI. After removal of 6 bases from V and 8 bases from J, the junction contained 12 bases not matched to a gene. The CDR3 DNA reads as TGTGCCAGCAGCGCGACAGGGGATGTTAGAGATGAGCAGTTCTTC. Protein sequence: CASSATGDVRDEQFF.

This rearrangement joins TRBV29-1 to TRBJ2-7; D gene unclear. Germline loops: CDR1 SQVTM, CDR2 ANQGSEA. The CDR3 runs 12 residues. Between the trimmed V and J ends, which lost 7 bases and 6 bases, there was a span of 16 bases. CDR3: CSGLWLGSEQYF. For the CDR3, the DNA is TGCAGCGGACTGTGGCTAGGTTCCGAGCAGTACTTC.

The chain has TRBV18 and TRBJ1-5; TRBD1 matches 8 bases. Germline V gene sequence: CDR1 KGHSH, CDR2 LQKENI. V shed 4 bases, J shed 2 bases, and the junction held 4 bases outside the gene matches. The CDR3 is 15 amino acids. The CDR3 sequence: CASSLQTGGNQPQHF. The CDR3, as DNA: TGTGCCAGCTCACTCCAGACAGGGGGCAATCAGCCCCAGCATTTT. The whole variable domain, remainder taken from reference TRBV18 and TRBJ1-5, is NAGVMQNPRHLVRRRGQEARLRCSPMKGHSHVYWYRQLPEEGLKFMVYLQKENIIDESGMPKERFSAEFPKEGPSILRIQQVVRGDSAAYFCASSLQTGGNQPQHFGDGTRLSIL.

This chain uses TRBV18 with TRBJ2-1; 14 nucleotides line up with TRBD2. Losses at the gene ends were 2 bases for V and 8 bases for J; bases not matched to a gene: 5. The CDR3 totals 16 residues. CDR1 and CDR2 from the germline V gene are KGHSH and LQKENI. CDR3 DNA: TGTGCCAGCTCACCAGGGACTAGCGGGAGAGGGGATGAGCAGTTCTTC. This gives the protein CASSPGTSGRGDEQFF. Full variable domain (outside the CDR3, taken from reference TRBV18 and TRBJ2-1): NAGVMQNPRHLVRRRGQEARLRCSPMKGHSHVYWYRQLPEEGLKFMVYLQKENIIDESGMPKERFSAEFPKEGPSILRIQQVVRGDSAAYFCASSPGTSGRGDEQFFGPGTRLTVL.

The CDR3 spells CASSYWDSEGEFF. The CDR3 DNA is TGTGCCAGCAGTTACTGGGACAGCGAAGGGGAGTTCTTC. J is TRBJ2-1 and V is TRBV2; the match to TRBD1 covers 7 bases. Germline loops: CDR1 SNHLY, CDR2 FYNNEI. The length of the CDR3 is 13 residues. V was clipped by 5 bases and J by 14 bases; unmatched bases: 12.

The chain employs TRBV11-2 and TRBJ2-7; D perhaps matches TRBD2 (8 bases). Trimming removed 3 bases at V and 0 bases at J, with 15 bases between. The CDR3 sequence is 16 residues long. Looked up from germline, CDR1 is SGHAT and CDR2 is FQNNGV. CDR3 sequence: CASSFSGNRGSYEQYF. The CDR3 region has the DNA TGTGCCAGCAGCTTTAGCGGGAACAGGGGCTCCTACGAGCAGTACTTC.

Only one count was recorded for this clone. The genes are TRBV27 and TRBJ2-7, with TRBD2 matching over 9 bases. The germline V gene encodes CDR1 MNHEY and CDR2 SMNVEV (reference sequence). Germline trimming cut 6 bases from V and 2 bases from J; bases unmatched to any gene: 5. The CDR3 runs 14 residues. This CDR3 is CASSISGGTYEQYF. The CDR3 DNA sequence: TGTGCCAGCAGCATTAGCGGGGGTACCTACGAGCAGTACTTC.

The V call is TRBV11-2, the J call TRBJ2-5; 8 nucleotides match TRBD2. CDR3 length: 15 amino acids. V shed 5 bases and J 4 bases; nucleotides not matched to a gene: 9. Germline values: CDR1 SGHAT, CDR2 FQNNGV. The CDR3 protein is CASSLRGTSGETQYF. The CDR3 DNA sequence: TGTGCCAGCAGCCTCCGGGGGACTAGTGGAGAGACCCAGTACTTC.

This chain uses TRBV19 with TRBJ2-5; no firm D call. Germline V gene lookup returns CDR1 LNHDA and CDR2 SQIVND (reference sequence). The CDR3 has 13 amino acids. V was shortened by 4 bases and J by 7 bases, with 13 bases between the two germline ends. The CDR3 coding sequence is TGTGCCAGTAGTACTAGTATTGACGGGACCCAGTACTTC. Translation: CASSTSIDGTQYF.

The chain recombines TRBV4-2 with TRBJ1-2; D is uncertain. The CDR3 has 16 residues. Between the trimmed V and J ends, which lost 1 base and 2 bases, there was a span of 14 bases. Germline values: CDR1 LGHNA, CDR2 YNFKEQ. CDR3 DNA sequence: TGTGCCAGCAGCCAAGGGCTCACAAAAGAAAACTATGGCTACACCTTC. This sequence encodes CASSQGLTKENYGYTF.

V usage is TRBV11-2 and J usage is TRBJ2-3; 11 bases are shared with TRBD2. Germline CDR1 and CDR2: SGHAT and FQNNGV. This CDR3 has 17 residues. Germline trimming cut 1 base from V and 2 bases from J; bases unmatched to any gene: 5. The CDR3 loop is CASSLVAGGPYTDTQYF. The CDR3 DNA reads TGTGCCAGCAGCTTAGTAGCGGGAGGGCCTTACACAGATACGCAGTATTTT.

Here the CDR3 DNA reads TGTGCCAGTAGTATCCAAGAATATGGAAACACCATATATTTT. Translating it yields CASSIQEYGNTIYF. The chain combines TRBV19 with TRBJ1-3; D is unresolved. The germline CDR1 and CDR2 sequences are LNHDA and SQIVND (reference sequence). The CDR3 sequence is 14 residues long. The V gene lost 3 bases and the J gene lost 3 bases, with 9 bases spanning the gap.